This TCR beta chain was obtained from a study of glioma-infiltrating T cells. TCR alpha and beta CDR3 regions were amplified from RNA using iRepertoire nested multiplex PCR. MiXCR was run by TCRdb on the multiplex PCR reads, yielding one entry per CDR3 protein. This sample has roughly 130,000 distinct CDR3 sequences; 24% occur once, and the top ten carry under 35%. With 8 bases clipped from V and 4 bases from J, the junction kept 10 bases outside the gene matches. The CDR3 sequence is 14 residues long. CDR1 and CDR2 (germline): MNHEY, SVGEGT. For this clonotype: A read error is possible here, since a much larger clone lies one base away.

This rearrangement joins TRBV6-2 or TRBV6-3 to TRBJ1-1; TRBD1 matches at 7 bases. The receptor's source is a human donor with low-grade glioma or glioblastoma, undergoing nonglioma brain surgery, or in good health (not recorded which). Sequencing input: glioma tissue, nonneoplastic brain tissue, or PBMCs (not recorded which). DNA for the CDR3: TGTGCCAGCGCCCGGACAGGCAGGGGCACTGAAGCTTTCTTT. Amino acids: CASARTGRGTEAFF.